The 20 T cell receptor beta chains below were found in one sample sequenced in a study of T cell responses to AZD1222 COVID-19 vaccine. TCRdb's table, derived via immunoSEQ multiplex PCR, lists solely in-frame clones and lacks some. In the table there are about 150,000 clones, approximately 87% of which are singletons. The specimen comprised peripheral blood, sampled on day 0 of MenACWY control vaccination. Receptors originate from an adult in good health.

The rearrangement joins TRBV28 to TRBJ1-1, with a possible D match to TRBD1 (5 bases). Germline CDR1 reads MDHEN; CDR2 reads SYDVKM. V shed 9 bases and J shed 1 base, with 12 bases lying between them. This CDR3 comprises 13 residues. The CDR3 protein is CASAQERNTEAFF. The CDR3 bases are TGTGCCAGTGCACAGGAGCGGAACACTGAAGCTTTCTTT.

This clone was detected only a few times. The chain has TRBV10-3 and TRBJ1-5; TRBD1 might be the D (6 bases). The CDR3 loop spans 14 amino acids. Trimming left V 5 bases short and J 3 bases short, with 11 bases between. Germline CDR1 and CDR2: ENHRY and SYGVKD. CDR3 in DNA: TGTGCCATCAGTTCGGACAGCACCAATCAGCCCCAGCATTTT. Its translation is CAISSDSTNQPQHF.

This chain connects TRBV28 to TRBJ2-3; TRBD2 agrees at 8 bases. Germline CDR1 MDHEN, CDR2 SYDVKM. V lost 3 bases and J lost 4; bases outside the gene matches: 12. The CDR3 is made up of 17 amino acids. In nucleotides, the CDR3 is TGTGCCAGCAGTTTGAGTCAACTAGCGGTAATCTCAGATACGCAGTATTTT. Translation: CASSLSQLAVISDTQYF.

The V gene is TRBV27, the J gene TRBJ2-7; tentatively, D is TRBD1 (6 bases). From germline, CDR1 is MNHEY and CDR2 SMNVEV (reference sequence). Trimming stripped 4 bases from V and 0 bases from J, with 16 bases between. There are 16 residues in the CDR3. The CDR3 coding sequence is TGTGCCAGCAGTTCCCCGGACAGTAATTTCTCCTACGAGCAGTACGTC. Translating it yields CASSSPDSNFSYEQYV.

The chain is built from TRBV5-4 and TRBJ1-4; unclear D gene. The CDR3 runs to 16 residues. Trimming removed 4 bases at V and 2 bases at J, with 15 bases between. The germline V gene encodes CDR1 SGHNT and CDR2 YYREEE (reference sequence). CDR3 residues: CASSPGGMQTNEKLFF. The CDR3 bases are TGTGCCAGCAGCCCGGGAGGGATGCAGACTAATGAAAAACTGTTTTTT.

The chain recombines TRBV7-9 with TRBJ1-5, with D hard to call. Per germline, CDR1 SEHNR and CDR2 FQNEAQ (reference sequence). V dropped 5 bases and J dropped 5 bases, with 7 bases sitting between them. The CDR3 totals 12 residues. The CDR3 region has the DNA TGTGCCAGCAGCCGCGGGGATCAGCCCCAGCATTTT. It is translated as CASSRGDQPQHF.

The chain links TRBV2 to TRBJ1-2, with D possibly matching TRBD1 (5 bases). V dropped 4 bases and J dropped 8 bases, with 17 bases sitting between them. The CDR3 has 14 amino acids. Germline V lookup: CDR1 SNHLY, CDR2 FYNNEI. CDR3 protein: CASSGVRLSGGYTF. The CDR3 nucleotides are TGTGCCAGCAGTGGAGTCAGGTTGTCAGGGGGCTACACCTTC. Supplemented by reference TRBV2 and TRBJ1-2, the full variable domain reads EPEVTQTPSHQVTQMGQEVILRCVPISNHLYFYWYRQILGQKVEFLVSFYNNEISEKSEIFDDQFSVERPDGSNFTLKIRSTKLEDSAMYFCASSGVRLSGGYTFGSGTRLTVV.

Written as DNA, the CDR3 is TGTGCCAGCACTCATAGCGGGGGGGCGAATGAGCAGTTCTTC. This translates into CASTHSGGANEQFF. V usage is TRBV25-1 and J usage is TRBJ2-1; 11 positions agree with TRBD2. The CDR3 is made up of 14 amino acids. The V gene end was trimmed by 7 bases and the J gene end by 7 bases; junction bases not matched to a gene: 6. Germline V gene lookup returns CDR1 MGHDK and CDR2 SYGVNS.

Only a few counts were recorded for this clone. The CDR3 DNA follows: TGTGCCAGCAGGTGGGGACAGGGGGGAGAAGGAACGCTGTTTTTT. It yields the protein CASRWGQGGEGTLFF. The genes are TRBV2 and TRBJ2-2, with TRBD1 matching 11 bases. After removal of 6 bases from V and 13 bases from J, the junction contained 13 bases not matched to a gene. This CDR3 spans 15 amino acids. Germline loops: CDR1 SNHLY, CDR2 FYNNEI.

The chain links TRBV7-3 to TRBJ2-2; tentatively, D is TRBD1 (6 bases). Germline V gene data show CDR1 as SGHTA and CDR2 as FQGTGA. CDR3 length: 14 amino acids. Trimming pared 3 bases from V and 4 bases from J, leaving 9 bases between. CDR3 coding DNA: TGTGCCAGCAGCTTCCAGGGGACCACCGGGGAGCTGTTTTTT. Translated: CASSFQGTTGELFF. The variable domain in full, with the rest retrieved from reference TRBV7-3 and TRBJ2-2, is GAGVSQTPSNKVTEKGKYVELRCDPISGHTALYWYRQSLGQGPEFLIYFQGTGAADDSGLPNDRFFAVRPEGSVSTLKIQRTERGDSAVYLCASSFQGTTGELFFGEGSRLTVL.

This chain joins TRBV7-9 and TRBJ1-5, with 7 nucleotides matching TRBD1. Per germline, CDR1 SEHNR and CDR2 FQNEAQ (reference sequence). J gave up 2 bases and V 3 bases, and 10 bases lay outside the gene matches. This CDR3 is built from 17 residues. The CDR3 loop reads CASSLGTAAGGNQPQHF. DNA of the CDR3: TGTGCCAGCAGCTTGGGGACAGCCGCAGGGGGCAATCAGCCCCAGCATTTT.

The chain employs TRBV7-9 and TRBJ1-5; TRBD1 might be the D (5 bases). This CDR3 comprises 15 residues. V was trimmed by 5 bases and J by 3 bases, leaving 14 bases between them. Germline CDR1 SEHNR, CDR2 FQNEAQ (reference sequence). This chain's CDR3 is CASSVGAGSNQPQHF. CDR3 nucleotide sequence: TGTGCCAGCAGCGTAGGGGCGGGGTCCAATCAGCCCCAGCATTTT.

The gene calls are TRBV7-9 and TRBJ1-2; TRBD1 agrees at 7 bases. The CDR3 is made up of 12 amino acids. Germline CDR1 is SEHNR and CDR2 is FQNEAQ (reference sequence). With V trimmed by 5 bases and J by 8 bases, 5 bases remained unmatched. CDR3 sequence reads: CASSQTGVGYTF. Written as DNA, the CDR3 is TGTGCCAGCAGCCAAACAGGGGTCGGCTACACCTTC.

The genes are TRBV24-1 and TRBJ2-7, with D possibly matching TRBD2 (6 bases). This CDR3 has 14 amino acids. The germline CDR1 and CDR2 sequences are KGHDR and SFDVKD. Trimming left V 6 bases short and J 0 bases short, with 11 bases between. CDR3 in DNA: TGTGCCACCAGTTCGGCGGGAAGCTCCTACGAGCAGTACTTC. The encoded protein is CATSSAGSSYEQYF.

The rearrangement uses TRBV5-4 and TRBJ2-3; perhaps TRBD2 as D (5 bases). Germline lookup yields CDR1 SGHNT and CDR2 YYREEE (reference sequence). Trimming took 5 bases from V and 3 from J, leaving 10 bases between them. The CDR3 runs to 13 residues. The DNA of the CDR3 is TGTGCCAGCAGAGGGAGAGAAACAGATACGCAGTATTTT. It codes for CASRGRETDTQYF. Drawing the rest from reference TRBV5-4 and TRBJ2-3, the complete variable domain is ETGVTQSPTHLIKTRGQQVTLRCSSQSGHNTVSWYQQALGQGPQFIFQYYREEENGRGNFPPRFSGLQFPNYSSELNVNALELDDSALYLCASRGRETDTQYFGPGTRLTVL.

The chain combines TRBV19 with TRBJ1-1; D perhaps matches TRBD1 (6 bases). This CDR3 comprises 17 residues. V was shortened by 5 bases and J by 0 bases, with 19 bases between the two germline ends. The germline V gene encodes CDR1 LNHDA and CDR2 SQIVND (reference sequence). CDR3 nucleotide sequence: TGTGCCAGTAGTCCACTAGGGGGAAGGGCTTTGAACACTGAAGCTTTCTTT. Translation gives CASSPLGGRALNTEAFF.

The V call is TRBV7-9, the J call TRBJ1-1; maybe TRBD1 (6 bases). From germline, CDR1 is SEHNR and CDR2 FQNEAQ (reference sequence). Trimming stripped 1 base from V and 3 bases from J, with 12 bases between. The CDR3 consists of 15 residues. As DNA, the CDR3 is TGTGCCAGCAGCTTAGATCTACAGGGCGACACTGAAGCTTTCTTT. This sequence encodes CASSLDLQGDTEAFF.

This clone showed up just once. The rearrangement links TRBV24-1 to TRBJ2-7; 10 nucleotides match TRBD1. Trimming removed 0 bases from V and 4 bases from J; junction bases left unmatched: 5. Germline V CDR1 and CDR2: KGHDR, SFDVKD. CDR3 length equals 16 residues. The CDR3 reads CATSDLLGQGNYEQYF. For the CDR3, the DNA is TGTGCCACCAGTGATTTGCTGGGACAGGGGAATTACGAGCAGTACTTC.

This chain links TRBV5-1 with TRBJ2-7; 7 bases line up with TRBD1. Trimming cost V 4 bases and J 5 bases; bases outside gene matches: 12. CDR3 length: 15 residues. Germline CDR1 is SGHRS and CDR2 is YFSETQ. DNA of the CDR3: TGCGCCAGCAGCCCGCTAGGATTAGACAGGGACGAGCAGTACGTC. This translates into CASSPLGLDRDEQYV.

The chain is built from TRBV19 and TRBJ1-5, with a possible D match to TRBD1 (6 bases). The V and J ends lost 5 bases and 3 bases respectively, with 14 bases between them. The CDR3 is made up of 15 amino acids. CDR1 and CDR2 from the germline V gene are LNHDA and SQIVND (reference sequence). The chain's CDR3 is CASSSGVVVNQPQHF. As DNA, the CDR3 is TGTGCCAGTAGTTCAGGGGTGGTCGTCAATCAGCCCCAGCATTTT.